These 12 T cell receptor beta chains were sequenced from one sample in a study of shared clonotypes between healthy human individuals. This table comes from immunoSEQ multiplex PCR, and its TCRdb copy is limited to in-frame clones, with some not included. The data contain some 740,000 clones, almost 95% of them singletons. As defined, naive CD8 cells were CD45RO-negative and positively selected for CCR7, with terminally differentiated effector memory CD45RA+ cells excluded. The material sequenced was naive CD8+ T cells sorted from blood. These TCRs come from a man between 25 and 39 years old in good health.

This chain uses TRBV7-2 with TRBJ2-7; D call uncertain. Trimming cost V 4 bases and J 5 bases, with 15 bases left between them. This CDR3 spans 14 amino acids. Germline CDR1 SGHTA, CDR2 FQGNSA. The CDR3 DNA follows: TGTGCCAGCAGCTCGATTATGACAACCGACGAGCAGTACTTC. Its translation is CASSSIMTTDEQYF.

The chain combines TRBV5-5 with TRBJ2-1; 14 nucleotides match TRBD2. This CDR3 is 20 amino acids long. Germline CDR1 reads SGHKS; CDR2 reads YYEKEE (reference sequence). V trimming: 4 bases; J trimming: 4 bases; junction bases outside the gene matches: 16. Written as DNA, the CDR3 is TGTGCCAGCAGCCCCCCGGTGGGACTAGCGGGAGTAGCTGATTACAATGAGCAGTTCTTC. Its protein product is CASSPPVGLAGVADYNEQFF.

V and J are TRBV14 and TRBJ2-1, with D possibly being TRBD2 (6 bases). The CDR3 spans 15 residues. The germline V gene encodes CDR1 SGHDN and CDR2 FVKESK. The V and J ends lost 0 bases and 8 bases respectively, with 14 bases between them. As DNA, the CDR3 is TGTGCCAGCAGCCAAGATGCCCTTAGCGGAGATGAGCAGTTCTTC. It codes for CASSQDALSGDEQFF.

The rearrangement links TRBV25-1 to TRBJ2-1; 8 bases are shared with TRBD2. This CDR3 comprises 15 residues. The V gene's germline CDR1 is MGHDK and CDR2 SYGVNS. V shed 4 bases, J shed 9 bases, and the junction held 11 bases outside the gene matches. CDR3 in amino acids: CASSGEKREFSEQFF. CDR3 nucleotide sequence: TGTGCCAGCAGTGGTGAGAAGCGGGAGTTTAGTGAGCAGTTCTTC.

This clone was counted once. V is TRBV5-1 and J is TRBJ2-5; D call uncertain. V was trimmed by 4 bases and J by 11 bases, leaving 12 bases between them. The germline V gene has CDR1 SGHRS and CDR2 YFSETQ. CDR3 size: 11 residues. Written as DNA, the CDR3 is TGCGCCAGCAGCGGCGTTGAGAAGCAGTACTTC. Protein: CASSGVEKQYF.

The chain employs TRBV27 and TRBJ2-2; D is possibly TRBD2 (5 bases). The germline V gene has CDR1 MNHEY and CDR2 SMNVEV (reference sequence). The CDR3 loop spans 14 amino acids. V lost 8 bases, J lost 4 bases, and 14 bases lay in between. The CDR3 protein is CASFSASGTGELFF. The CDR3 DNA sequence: TGTGCCAGCTTCTCGGCGAGCGGCACCGGGGAGCTGTTTTTT.

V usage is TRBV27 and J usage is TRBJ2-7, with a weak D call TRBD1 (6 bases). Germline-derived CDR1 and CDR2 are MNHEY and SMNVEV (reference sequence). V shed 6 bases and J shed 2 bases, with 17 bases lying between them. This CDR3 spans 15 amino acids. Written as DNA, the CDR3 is TGTGCCAGCAGCAGCACAGGGTGGTCGACCTACGAGCAGTACTTC. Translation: CASSSTGWSTYEQYF.

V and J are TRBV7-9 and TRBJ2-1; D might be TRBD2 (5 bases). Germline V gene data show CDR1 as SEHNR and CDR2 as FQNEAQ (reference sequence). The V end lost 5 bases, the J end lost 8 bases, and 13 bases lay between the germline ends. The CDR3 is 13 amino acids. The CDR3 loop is CASSASNGDEQFF. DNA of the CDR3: TGTGCCAGCAGCGCCTCTAACGGGGATGAGCAGTTCTTC.

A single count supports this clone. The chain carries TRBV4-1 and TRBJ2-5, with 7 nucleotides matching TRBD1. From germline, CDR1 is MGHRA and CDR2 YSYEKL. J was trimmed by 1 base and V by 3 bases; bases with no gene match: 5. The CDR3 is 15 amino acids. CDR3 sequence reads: CASSHSRQGQETQYF. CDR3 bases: TGCGCCAGCAGCCATTCTCGACAGGGCCAAGAGACCCAGTACTTC.

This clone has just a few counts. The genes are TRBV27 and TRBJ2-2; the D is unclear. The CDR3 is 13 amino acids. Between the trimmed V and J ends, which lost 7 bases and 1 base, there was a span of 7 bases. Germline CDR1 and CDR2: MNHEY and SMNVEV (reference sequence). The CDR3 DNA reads TGTGCCAGCAAGTGGCAGAACACCGGGGAGCTGTTTTTT. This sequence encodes CASKWQNTGELFF.

The CDR3 region is CASSLGLGAGTYEQYF. CDR3 sequence (DNA): TGTGCCAGCAGCTTAGGATTGGGGGCGGGAACCTACGAGCAGTACTTC. The chain joins TRBV7-6 to TRBJ2-7; D is tentatively TRBD1 or TRBD2 (6 bases each). The CDR3 length is 16 residues. Trimming cost V 1 base and J 2 bases, with 15 bases left between them. Germline V gene data show CDR1 as SGHVS and CDR2 as FNYEAQ.

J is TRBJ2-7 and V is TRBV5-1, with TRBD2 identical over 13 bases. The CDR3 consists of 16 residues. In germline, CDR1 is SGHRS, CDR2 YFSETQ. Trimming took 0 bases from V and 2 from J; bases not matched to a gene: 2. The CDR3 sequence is CASSLGLAGGAYEQYF. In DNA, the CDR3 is TGCGCCAGCAGCTTGGGACTAGCGGGAGGAGCCTACGAGCAGTACTTC.